These T cell receptor beta chains were read from a single sample in a study of blood T cells in healthy people across ages. TCRdb independently ran MiXCR on the 5' RACE reads; one entry per CDR3 protein. The table has around 990,000 distinct CDR3 sequences, around two fifths seen once; the top ten hold roughly 13%. Sequencing input: blood. These receptors were collected from a man younger than 35 in good health. CDR3s include the opening cysteine and the closing phenylalanine or tryptophan. A D gene is named only where the DNA matches it firmly. The size entry is marked missing in some rows and otherwise reads once, few, many or a size class.

J gene,D gene,V gene,clone size,CDR3 protein,CDR3 DNA
TRBJ2-1,TRBD1,TRBV6-2/TRBV6-3,NA,CASIEDRERGNEQFF,TGTGCCAGCATCGAGGACAGGGAAAGGGGCAATGAGCAGTTCTTC
TRBJ1-2,NA,TRBV27,NA,CASSLSKGMGDYTF,TGTGCCAGCAGTTTATCGAAGGGTATGGGAGACTACACCTTC
TRBJ2-5,NA,TRBV7-9,many,CASSSTQETQYF,TGTGCCAGCAGTTCGACCCAAGAGACCCAGTACTTC
TRBJ1-2,NA,TRBV7-9,NA,CASSSPEGHNYGYTF,TGTGCCAGCAGCTCGCCCGAGGGTCACAACTATGGCTACACCTTC
TRBJ1-6,NA,TRBV4-3,NA,CASSQVAEQNSPLHF,TGCGCCAGCAGCCAAGTGGCAGAACAGAATTCACCCCTCCACTTT
TRBJ2-2,NA,TRBV4-3,few,CASSQDGYIENTGELFF,TGCGCCAGCAGCCAAGATGGGTATATAGAGAACACCGGGGAGCTGTTTTTT
TRBJ2-7,NA,TRBV11-2,NA,CASSLGSRVVDEQYF,TGTGCCAGCAGCTTAGGATCGAGGGTTGTGGACGAGCAGTACTTC
TRBJ1-5,NA,TRBV19,once,CASSIVDSNQPQHF,TGTGCCAGTAGTATTGTGGATAGCAATCAGCCCCAGCATTTT
TRBJ2-7,TRBD2,TRBV29-1,few,CSVGLAGPSSYEQYF,TGCAGCGTTGGACTAGCGGGCCCGAGCTCCTACGAGCAGTACTTC
TRBJ2-1,TRBD2,TRBV12-3/TRBV12-4,few,CASTEGTSGSNEQFF,TGTGCCAGCACCGAGGGGACTAGCGGTTCCAATGAGCAGTTCTTC
TRBJ2-4,TRBD2,TRBV20-1,once,CSAMGRAGENIQYF,TGCAGTGCAATGGGACGAGCGGGGGAGAACATTCAGTACTTC
TRBJ2-1,NA,TRBV15,few,CATSRVRHNEQFF,TGTGCCACCAGCAGAGTAAGACACAATGAGCAGTTCTTC
TRBJ2-1,NA,TRBV29-1,NA,CSARTEEQFF,TGCAGCGCTCGGACAGAAGAGCAGTTCTTC
TRBJ1-6,TRBD1,TRBV5-1,few,CASSLSDRGYNSPLHF,TGCGCCAGCAGCTTGAGCGACAGGGGATATAATTCACCCCTCCACTTT
TRBJ1-2,TRBD1,TRBV4-2,NA,CASSQAGQGRNYGYTF,TGTGCCAGCAGCCAAGCAGGACAGGGGAGGAACTATGGCTACACCTTC
TRBJ1-2,TRBD1,TRBV6-6,NA,CASSRGQDYGTF,TGTGCCAGCAGTAGGGGACAGGACTATGGCACCTTC
TRBJ1-5,NA,TRBV2,NA,CASSGGNSNQPQHF,TGTGCCAGCAGCGGTGGCAATAGCAATCAGCCCCAGCATTTT
TRBJ2-5,NA,TRBV4-2,NA,CASSQDRSRIDGEYF,TGTGCCAGCAGCCAAGATAGATCGAGGATCGACGGAGAGTACTTC
TRBJ1-4,NA,TRBV11-1,NA,CASSLKFLRAGPAATNEKLFF,TGTGCCAGCAGCTTAAAGTTTTTAAGGGCCGGTCCGGCCGCAACTAATGAAAAACTGTTTTTT
TRBJ2-4,NA,TRBV6-2/TRBV6-3,NA,CASSYSTGSIQYF,TGTGCCAGCAGTTACTCCACAGGGTCCATTCAGTACTTC
TRBJ1-6,NA,TRBV27,NA,CASKTDRPYNSPLHF,TGTGCCAGCAAAACCGACAGGCCCTATAATTCACCCCTCCACTTT
TRBJ1-2,NA,TRBV19,NA,CASSYGLLDGYTF,TGTGCCAGTAGTTACGGTCTTTTGGATGGCTACACCTTC
TRBJ2-3,TRBD1,TRBV20-1,few,CSARHWTGVMNTQYF,TGCAGTGCTAGACATTGGACAGGGGTGATGAATACGCAGTATTTT
TRBJ2-1,TRBD1,TRBV6-6,NA,CASSQLTGAEQFF,TGTGCCAGCAGTCAACTTACAGGGGCTGAGCAGTTCTTC
TRBJ1-1,NA,TRBV20-1,NA,CSAPLWGADTEAFF,TGCAGTGCCCCATTGTGGGGGGCTGACACTGAAGCTTTCTTT
TRBJ2-3,TRBD1,TRBV6-6,NA,CASSYWGTGTDTQYF,TGTGCCAGCAGTTACTGGGGGACAGGGACAGATACGCAGTATTTT
TRBJ2-1,NA,TRBV7-2,many,CASSFNRDNEQFF,TGTGCCAGCAGCTTTAACAGAGACAATGAGCAGTTCTTC